This T cell receptor beta chain was captured by sequencing in a study of CD8+CD57+ T cells in acquired aplastic anemia (dated by TCRdb to about 2018). A note on the overall study: Extracted DNA from sorted CD4+ and CD8+ cells averaged approximately 3 ug, ranging from about 0.17 to 27.4 ug. An average of approximately 10 million reads for CD4+ cells and under 12 million reads for CD8+ cells was obtained from healthy donor samples.

Genomic DNA served as template for TCR beta VDJ combination and CDR3 sequence profiling. An Illumina HiSeq 2000 was used for TCR repertoire sequencing. Concerning the study's data processing: TRBV/TRBJ rearrangement plots, CDR3 size and DJ length profiles, and Simpson's diversity index were used to evaluate the repertoires. The most abundant DNA sequence in the deep sequencing data was taken as the immunodominant clone. CDR3 amino acid sequences were checked for sharing across subjects and were also compared against the VDJdb database and published repertoires. Through fastp at Q25 and MiXCR, TCRdb rebuilt clones from the public reads, retaining in-frame beta chains. Every entry covers one CDR3 protein and lists the most common genes and DNA from its rows. The V and J calls here are based on TCRdb, not the publication. The table for this sample lists over 200,000 distinct CDR3 sequences; over 55% of them were counted only once. The ten most abundant clones make up less than 30% of the sample.

In the study, sorted CD4+ and CD8+ blood T cells from patients with severe aplastic anemia and from healthy subjects underwent deep sequencing of TCR repertoires. Ficoll-Paque density gradient centrifugation was used to isolate peripheral blood mononuclear cells. Before DNA extraction, CD4+ and CD8+ T cells were sorted with FACS or magnetic beads. Paper-wide results and their limitations: Around 27 CD8+ CDR3 sequences were found to be shared between patients and controls, but these sequences appeared to be highly expressed in patients and within the immunodominant clones of the patients. Patients and healthy controls showed no significant difference in CD8+ Simpson's diversity (P=0.060).

This clonotype was observed once. Its antigen is currently not known. Qualities for individual bases were not recorded, and no much larger clone is one base off. A lone read is weak support. A distance of 11 bases separates the germline ends of V and J, which lose 0 bases and 0 bases respectively. Based on the germline V gene (reference sequence), the CDR1 and CDR2 sequences are DFQATT and SNEGSKA. Including cysteine and phenylalanine, the CDR3 has 15 amino acids. The retained sequence is limited to the CDR3, 45 bases, with the frame set at the first base. This clonotype was obtained from a human donor in good health. The source material was sorted CD4+, CD8+, or CD8+CD57+ T cells (not recorded which) from PBMCs. The chain is made from TRBV20-1 and TRBJ1-1; perhaps TRBD1 is the D gene, with 6 bases matching. DNA sequence: TGCAGTGCTAGAGATCCGGACAGATTGAACACTGAAGCTTTCTTT. Its coded protein is CSARDPDRLNTEAFF.